The following is a T cell receptor (beta chain) sequence with its context. It has no known antigen specificity. Base qualities are not recorded, but no much larger clone differs from it by a single base. Library method: the immunoSEQ multiplex PCR assay. The multiplex PCR relied on a mix of 60 forward primers for TCR Vbeta segments and 13 reverse primers for TCR Jbeta segments. Amplification of the CDR3 region of rearranged TCR beta genes was performed with a multiplex PCR assay on genomic DNA. The Illumina HiSeq System was used to sequence the amplified TCR beta libraries as 87-base-pair reads. Concerning the study's data processing: Across the 670 or so repertoires, a later analysis counted some 80 million unique TCR beta chains, roughly 11 million of which were shared by at least two donors. To remove PCR and sequencing errors, raw reads were error-corrected and collapsed into unique sequences using a nearest-neighbor algorithm that merged closely related sequences. V, D and J gene segments were assigned by aligning CDR3 sequences to IMGT reference sequences. For a sequence to be retained, a match of at least six nucleotides was required to both a V gene segment and a J gene segment. Rearrangements were classified as productive when the CDR3 lacked stop codons and remained in frame with V and J, and all other rearrangements were classified as non-productive. CDR3 was defined by IMGT convention, running from the second conserved V-encoded cysteine to the conserved J-encoded phenylalanine. The earlier analysis of some 580 of the donors excluded any sequence lacking an unambiguous match to a single V gene segment. An earlier analysis of fewer than 750 of the donors classified V segments as functional when productive rearrangements were above 56.7% and as segregating when the standard deviation between donors was above 5%. To diagnose cytomegalovirus status from the catalog of TCR beta chain sequences, a statistical classification framework was built. V and J gene assignment, in a later analysis, came from comparing TCR nucleotide sequences with IMGT/GENE-DB human TR gene sequences. Using the TCRdist pipeline, a later analysis assigned CDR3 sequences along with most-parsimonious VDJ recombination scenarios. In a later analysis, every TCR beta chain was defined by the combination of its CDR3 amino acid sequence and its V-gene family, and reads without a unique V-gene family were dropped. A later analysis removed nearly 600 highly shared, low-generation-probability nucleotide sequences to deal with suspected cross-contamination and a sequencing artifact. A later analysis calculated a clonal expansion index for each public chain from normalized within-repertoire ranks of inferred template counts. In a later analysis, generation probabilities were computed using a VDJ recombination model fitted to out-of-frame rearrangements, and the results were checked against IGoR. Hypergeometric tests were used in a later analysis to score TCR-TCR, TCR-HLA and TCR-CMV co-occurrence, with a repertoire-size bias correction applied to the TCR pairs. False discovery rates were estimated in a later analysis by permuting HLA or CMV assignments 20 times. A later analysis grouped co-occurring TCRs with DBSCAN, adding TCRdist sequence similarity when clustering within HLA-allele-positive subsets. Repertoires with fewer than 30,000 or more than 120,000 public chains, plus five repertoires with anomalous nucleotide sharing, were excluded from co-occurrence clustering. Drawn from immuneACCESS, this table holds only the in-frame rearrangements with V and J called that TCRdb kept. Clones are partly lost; checked studies trace under half to an unresolved V gene and leave the rest unexplained. V and J calls and clone size are copied from that table; D and trimming were computed from the DNA. The sample includes under 200,000 clones, with over 65% observed a single time. Less than 3.5% of the sample is in the top ten clones.

These data belong to a study of cytomegalovirus exposure and HLA in healthy donors (dated by TCRdb to about 2017). In the study overall: According to an earlier analysis of 587 of the donors, 200 million or so T cells yielded over 90 million unique TCR beta sequences and 276 Gb of sequence data. An early release covering about 600 HLA-typed donors comprised 250 to 350 gigabases of sequencing data and tens of millions of unique TCR sequences. Among the approximately 420 genotyped donors, about 85% belonged to the genetic ancestry cluster associated with self-reported Caucasian donors. The aim of the study was to test whether cataloging public T cell receptors could identify signatures of past pathogen exposure. The study used immunosequencing to profile the T cell repertoires of 666 subjects and linked those repertoires to cytomegalovirus serostatus. In addition to the first cohort of hundreds of subjects, a separate validation cohort of approximately 110 different subjects was used. High-throughput TCR immunosequencing, statistical association of individual TCRs with disease status, and machine learning were combined to predict cytomegalovirus infection status. A later analysis re-examined previously published TCR beta repertoires from 600 to 700 donors and added high-resolution HLA genotyping to investigate patterns of TCR occurrence. Rather than using new phenotypic data, the later analysis identified candidate immune exposures from TCR beta sequences and from how often those sequences occurred across donors. In an earlier analysis of 500 to 650 of the donors, high-throughput TCR beta sequencing was used to judge whether each TCR beta V gene segment behaved as functional or pseudogenic. Donor age, sex, ethnicity and CMV serostatus were compiled together with the repertoire data. A later genetic analysis used genome-wide SNP genotypes for about 65% of the 666 donors, treating that subset as a discovery cohort. Every discovery cohort repertoire had been produced on one sequencing platform. HLA typing included class I and class II loci at four-digit resolution. Typing coverage differed by locus: A, B, C, DRB1 and DQB1 were typed in roughly 629-630 donors, DQA1 in about 510, DPA1 in 600 to 610, and DPB1 in approximately 450. About 5 DR-DQ haplotypes were handled as single units for association and clustering, since linkage in the cohort was strong. Among about 360 genotyped donors of the cohort, an average of roughly 240,000 unique TCR beta nucleotide sequences were sequenced per donor, around a sixth of them non-productive. General conclusions and limits of the study: Fewer than 20 rarely observed V segments, including chromosome 9 orphons, were excluded from the earlier analysis of several hundred of the donors because counts were too low. The presence/absence analyses assumed that sequencing depth was roughly uniform across donors, and that assumption may not be true. A later analysis found that TCR association rates varied across HLA loci, with DRB1 alleles showing the most associated TCRs and HLA-C alleles the fewest. A further reported finding was that TCR beta sequences accurately predicted the HLA-A and HLA-B alleles for most subjects in the first cohort. In the study, around 150 TCR beta chains were listed as associated with cytomegalovirus. A few of the identified cytomegalovirus-associated TCR beta chains were confirmed in vitro to be specific for cytomegalovirus antigens. The sequencing pipeline was judged likely to have produced a cluster of highly shared sequence variants as a technical artifact. The classifier was reported to diagnose cytomegalovirus status with high specificity and sensitivity in both the original and validation cohorts. Because HLA typing was missing for some donors at each locus, association tests included only the typed subset. Compared with equally common non-associated chains, HLA-associated TCR beta chains in a later analysis were more clonally expanded and had lower generation probabilities. Broadly in line with IMGT annotations, most TCR beta V segments showed up in productive rearrangements about 87% or about 30% of the time in an earlier analysis of about 500 of the donors. Several of the top co-occurrence clusters appeared to be linked to parvovirus B19, influenza, CMV and Epstein-Barr virus, according to a later analysis. Linkage disequilibrium might explain the correlated functional status among segregating V segments, but an unknown experimental factor could not be excluded. An association between a missense DCLRE1C variant and V-gene and J-gene trimming of TCR beta chains was found in a later genetic analysis and replicated in an independent cohort. Immune exposure information for the cohort was limited to CMV serostatus. A later analysis found that most CMV-associated TCR beta chains appeared HLA-restricted, with HLA associations seemingly driven largely by CMV exposure. The cohort was sequenced for TCR beta chains only, and without alpha or paired-chain data the features that could be detected were limited. A later analysis associated about 17,000 TCR beta sequences with specific HLA alleles at a false discovery rate of 0.05. Most TCR sequences were seen in very few donors, while some public TCRs were found in many individuals. According to a later genetic analysis, donors in an Asian-associated ancestry cluster had fewer N-insertions in productive TCRs than the roughly 660-donor mean. Assigning TCR associations to individual alleles was difficult when HLA alleles, especially DR and DQ, strongly co-occurred. The authors suggested that the approach could potentially be generalized to other disease states and immunological phenotypes.

The cohort comprised some 700 healthy bone marrow donors. All cohort members were sampled while nominally healthy, although unrecorded immune exposures were likely present. The donor was CMV seropositive and belonged to the group of 270 or so seropositive cohort members. Every donor gave a peripheral blood sample, and the peripheral blood mononuclear cells from that sample were used for TCR beta sequencing. Genomic DNA was extracted from the blood cell samples with the Qiagen DNeasy Blood Extraction Kit. The sequencing input was PBMCs. The clonotype was recovered from a woman between 35 and 50 years old in good health and CMV-seropositive.

The encoded CDR3 is CASSVVLAGRNEQFF. In nucleotides, the sequence is TGTGCCAGCAGCGTAGTCCTAGCGGGACGCAATGAGCAGTTCTTC. The chain was built from TRBV9 and TRBJ2-1; 9 nucleotides in the junction match TRBD2. Trimming accounts for 0 bases at V and 6 bases at J, while the number of junction bases matched to no gene is 4. Reading from cysteine to phenylalanine, the CDR3 counts 15 amino acids. CDR3 DNA only is kept here, 45 bases in frame from base 1. As encoded in the germline V gene, CDR1 is SGDLS while CDR2 is YYNGEE.